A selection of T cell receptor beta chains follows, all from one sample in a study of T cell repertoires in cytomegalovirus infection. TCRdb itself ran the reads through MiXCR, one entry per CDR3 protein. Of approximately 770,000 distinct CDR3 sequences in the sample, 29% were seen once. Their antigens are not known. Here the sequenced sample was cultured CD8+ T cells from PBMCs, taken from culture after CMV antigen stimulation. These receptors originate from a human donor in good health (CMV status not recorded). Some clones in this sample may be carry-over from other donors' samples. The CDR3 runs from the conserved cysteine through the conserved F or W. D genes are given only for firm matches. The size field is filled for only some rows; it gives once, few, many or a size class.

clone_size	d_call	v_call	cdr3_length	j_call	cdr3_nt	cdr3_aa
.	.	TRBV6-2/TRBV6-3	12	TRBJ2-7	TGTGCCAGCAGTTTTGACGTTTACGAGCAGTACTTC	CASSFDVYEQYF
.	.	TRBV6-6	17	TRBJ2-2	TGTGCCAGCAGTTACGCGTTCGGACAACCGAACACCGGGGAGCTGTTTTTT	CASSYAFGQPNTGELFF
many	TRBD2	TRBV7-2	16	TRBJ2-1	TGTGCCAGCAGCTTGACTAGCGGGGGAACCTACAATGAGCAGTTCTTC	CASSLTSGGTYNEQFF
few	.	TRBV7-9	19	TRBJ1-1	TGTGCCAGCAGCTACCCCAGGACAGCCACCCAAGGGGTTAACACTGAAGCTTTCTTT	CASSYPRTATQGVNTEAFF
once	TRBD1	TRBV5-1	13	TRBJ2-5	TGCGCCAGCCATGACAGGGCACAAGAGACCCAGTACTTC	CASHDRAQETQYF
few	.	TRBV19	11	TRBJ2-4	TGTGCCAGTACGGAGGGGTACATTCAGTACTTC	CASTEGYIQYF
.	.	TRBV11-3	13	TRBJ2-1	TGTGCCAGCAGCTCTACAGGGTTCAATGAGCAGTTCTTC	CASSSTGFNEQFF
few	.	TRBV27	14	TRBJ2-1	TGTGCCAGCAGTCTCACTATACACTACAATGAGCAGTTCTTC	CASSLTIHYNEQFF
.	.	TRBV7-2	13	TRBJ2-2	TGTGCCAGCACCAAAGGGGGGGCTGGGGAGCTGTTTTTT	CASTKGGAGELFF
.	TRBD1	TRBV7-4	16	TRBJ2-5	TGTGCCAGCAGCGTAAGACAGGGGGCACCGGGCCAGACCCAGTACTTC	CASSVRQGAPGQTQYF
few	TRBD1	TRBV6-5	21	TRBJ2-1	TGTGCCAGCAGTTACTCCCGGGACAGGGGGCAGACGATCATCTCCTACAATGAGCAGTTCTTC	CASSYSRDRGQTIISYNEQFF
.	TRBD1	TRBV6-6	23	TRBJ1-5	TGTGCCAGCAGTTACTCCTGGACAGGGGGCGGTCACCGAAAACCTTGGGGCAATCAGCCCCAGCATTTT	CASSYSWTGGGHRKPWGNQPQHF
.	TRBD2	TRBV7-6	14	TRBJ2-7	TGTGCCAGCAGCCGACTGGGACTAAAACGCGAGCAGTACTTC	CASSRLGLKREQYF
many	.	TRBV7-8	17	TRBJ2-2	TGTGCCAGCAGCTTACCTCCCGAGGGGCCGAACACCGGGGAGCTGTTTTTT	CASSLPPEGPNTGELFF
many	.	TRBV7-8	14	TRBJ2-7	TGTGCCAGCAGCAAAAGGGACGGAACCTACGAGCAGTACTTC	CASSKRDGTYEQYF
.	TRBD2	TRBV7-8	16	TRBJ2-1	TGTGCCAGCAGCTTAGTTTATTGGGGGGGGTTGGATGAGCAGTTCTTC	CASSLVYWGGLDEQFF
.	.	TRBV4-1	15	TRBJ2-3	TGCGCCAGCAGCCAAGCGGGACTTAACGATGATACGCAGTATTTT	CASSQAGLNDDTQYF
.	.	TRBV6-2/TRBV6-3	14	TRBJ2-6	TGTGCCAGCCTTGGGGGGTCTGGGGCCAACGTCCTGACTTTC	CASLGGSGANVLTF
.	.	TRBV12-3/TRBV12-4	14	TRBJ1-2	TGTGCCAGCAGTTATTTCGCGGACAGAGATGGCTACACCTTC	CASSYFADRDGYTF
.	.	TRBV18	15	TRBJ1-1	TGTGCCAGCTCACCACCGCAGGCAAGACACACTGAAGCTTTCTTT	CASSPPQARHTEAFF
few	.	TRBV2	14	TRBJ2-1	TGTGCCAGCCAGACAGACCCTATCTACAATGAGCAGTTCTTC	CASQTDPIYNEQFF
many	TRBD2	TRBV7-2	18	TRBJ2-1	TGTGCCAGCAGCTTAGGAAAGGGACTAGCGGGGGGCTACAATGAGCAGTTCTTC	CASSLGKGLAGGYNEQFF
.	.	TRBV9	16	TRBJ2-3	TGTGCCAGCAGCGTAGCGGCGGGTGGGGCAATGGATACGCAGTATTTT	CASSVAAGGAMDTQYF
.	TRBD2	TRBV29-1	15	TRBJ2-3	TGCAGCGTTGGCCCAGCGGGGGGGCCTACAGATACGCAGTATTTT	CSVGPAGGPTDTQYF
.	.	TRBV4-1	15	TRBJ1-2	TGCGCCAGCAGCCACGTTCTCGGAGGGAACTATGGCTACACCTTC	CASSHVLGGNYGYTF
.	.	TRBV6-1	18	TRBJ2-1	TGTGCCAGCAGTGAAGCGCGAGGAAGGAAGCGCTCCTACAATGAGCAGTTCTTC	CASSEARGRKRSYNEQFF
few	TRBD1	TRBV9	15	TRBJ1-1	TGTGCCAGCAGCCCCCGGGCAGGGGGCAGTACTGAAGCTTTCTTT	CASSPRAGGSTEAFF
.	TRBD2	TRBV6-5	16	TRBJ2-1	TGTGCCAGCAGTTCCCTGACTAGCGGGGGCCACAATGAGCAGTTCTTC	CASSSLTSGGHNEQFF
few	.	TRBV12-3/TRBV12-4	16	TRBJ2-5	TGTGCCAGCAGTTTGTTTTTAGGCGGGGCACAAGAGACCCAGTACTTC	CASSLFLGGAQETQYF
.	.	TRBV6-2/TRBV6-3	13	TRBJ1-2	TGTGCCAGCAGTTACGGGACCGGTCTCGGCTACACCTTC	CASSYGTGLGYTF
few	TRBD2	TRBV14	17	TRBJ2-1	TGTGCCAGCAGCCAAGTCGCTCAGCGGGGGGGCCCGGATGAGCAGTTCTTC	CASSQVAQRGGPDEQFF
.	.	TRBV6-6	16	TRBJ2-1	TGTGCCAGCACCTACACCGGGCAGGGCATCCACAATGAGCAGTTCTTC	CASTYTGQGIHNEQFF
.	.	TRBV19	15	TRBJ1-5	TGTGCCAGTATCGAATTGGTTGGGGCGGCCCAGCCCCAGCATTTT	CASIELVGAAQPQHF
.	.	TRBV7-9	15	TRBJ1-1	TGTGCCAGCAGCTTACCGGAAAGTGAGGACAAGGAAGCTTTCTTT	CASSLPESEDKEAFF
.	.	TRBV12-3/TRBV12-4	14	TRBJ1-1	TGTGCCAGCAGGGAGGACGGAACTTACACTGAAGCTTTCTTT	CASREDGTYTEAFF
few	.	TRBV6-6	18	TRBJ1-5	TGTGCCAGCAGTTACGGCCCAGCAGACATAAAGAATAATCAGCCCCAGCATTTT	CASSYGPADIKNNQPQHF
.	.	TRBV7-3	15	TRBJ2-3	TGTGCCAGCAGCTTAACTAGGGGTACATCAGATACGCAGTATTTT	CASSLTRGTSDTQYF
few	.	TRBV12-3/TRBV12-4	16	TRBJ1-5	TGTGCCAGCAGTTCCTCGGGGGGGGGTAGTAATCAGCCCCAGCATTTT	CASSSSGGGSNQPQHF
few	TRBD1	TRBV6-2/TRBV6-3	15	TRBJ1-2	TGTGCCAGCAGGCTGGGACAGACATCGAACTATGGCTACACCTTC	CASRLGQTSNYGYTF
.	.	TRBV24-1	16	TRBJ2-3	TGTGCCACCAGTGATTTAGGACGTGGAGGAACAGATACGCAGTATTTT	CATSDLGRGGTDTQYF
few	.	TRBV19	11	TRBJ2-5	TGTGCCAGTAAGGTGAAAGAGACCCAGTACTTC	CASKVKETQYF
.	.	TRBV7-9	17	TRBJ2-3	TGTGCCAGCAGCCCCGAAACGATTCTGAGGGGCACAGATACGCAGTATTTT	CASSPETILRGTDTQYF